These 9 T cell receptor beta chains share one sample of origin, sequenced in a study of cytomegalovirus exposure and HLA in healthy donors (dated by TCRdb to 2017 to 2019). The protocol used for the library was the immunoSEQ multiplex PCR assay. For the multiplex PCR, a mixture combining 60 forward primers for TCR Vbeta segments and 13 reverse primers for TCR Jbeta segments was used. Drawn from immuneACCESS, this table holds only the in-frame rearrangements with V and J called that TCRdb kept. Clones are partly lost; checked studies trace under half to an unresolved V gene and leave the rest unexplained. Counted in this sample were a few hundred thousand clones; around three quarters of them appeared once. The ten largest clonotypes hold less than 20% of the sample. Sequencing was performed on PBMCs. The receptors stem from a man in his forties or fifties in good health and CMV-seronegative.

This clone was detected only once. This chain connects TRBV7-2 to TRBJ1-1; unclear D gene. This CDR3 spans 13 amino acids. Germline CDR1 is SGHTA and CDR2 is FQGNSA. V was shortened by 5 bases and J by 3 bases, with 10 bases between the two germline ends. The CDR3 DNA reads TGTGCCAGCAGCCCCGAGCGGCACACTGAAGCTTTCTTT. Translating gives CASSPERHTEAFF.

Here the CDR3 reads CASSIVGAYEQYF. DNA for the CDR3: TGTGCCAGTAGTATAGTGGGAGCCTACGAGCAGTACTTC. The genes are TRBV19 and TRBJ2-7, with D maybe TRBD2 (5 bases). Trimming took off 1 base at V and 2 bases at J, with 6 bases between the two ends. The germline V gene encodes CDR1 LNHDA and CDR2 SQIVND (reference sequence). The CDR3 has 13 residues.

V usage is TRBV2 and J usage is TRBJ1-1, with 8 nucleotides matching TRBD1. CDR3 size: 15 residues. Per germline, CDR1 SNHLY and CDR2 FYNNEI. V gave up 8 bases and J gave up 0 bases; unmatched junction bases: 8. DNA of the CDR3: TGTGCCAGCTGCCGGGACAGGCACATGAACACTGAAGCTTTCTTT. This codes for CASCRDRHMNTEAFF.

The V gene is TRBV5-6, the J gene TRBJ2-7; 8 nucleotides agree with TRBD1. Germline V lookup: CDR1 SGHDT, CDR2 YYEEEE. This CDR3 has 13 residues. Germline trimming cut 3 bases from V and 1 base from J; bases unmatched to any gene: 0. The CDR3 nucleotides are TGTGCCAGCAGCTGGGACAGGTCCTACGAGCAGTACTTC. Translating gives CASSWDRSYEQYF.

CDR3 DNA sequence: TGTGCCAGCAGTTCCCCCGGGGTAGCGGGAGCCTATGAGCAGTTCTTC. This codes for CASSSPGVAGAYEQFF. The J gene is TRBJ2-1, the V gene TRBV28; the match to TRBD2 covers 9 bases. The CDR3 has 16 residues. The V gene end was trimmed by 4 bases and the J gene end by 8 bases; junction bases not matched to a gene: 12. Per the germline V gene, CDR1 is MDHEN and CDR2 is SYDVKM.

This clone was detected a few times. The chain couples TRBV6-1 to TRBJ1-3; the match to TRBD1 covers 8 bases. The germline V gene has CDR1 MNHNS and CDR2 SASEGT. Losses at the gene ends were 1 base for V and 4 bases for J; bases not matched to a gene: 3. The CDR3 totals 15 residues. The chain's CDR3 is CASSEGGTGGNTIYF. The CDR3 DNA sequence: TGTGCCAGCAGTGAAGGCGGGACAGGCGGAAACACCATATATTTT.

A word on this clone: Other DNA sequences in the same sample also yield this CDR3. The V and J genes are TRBV28 and TRBJ2-5; unclear D gene. V lost 10 bases to trimming and J lost 1 base, with 4 bases between them. The CDR3 covers 10 residues. CDR1 is MDHEN and CDR2 is SYDVKM in the germline V gene. The CDR3 protein is CATLQETQYF. The CDR3 DNA sequence: TGTGCCACCCTCCAAGAGACCCAGTACTTC.

The chain carries TRBV7-3 and TRBJ1-4, with D possibly matching TRBD1 (6 bases). The CDR3 sequence is 16 residues long. The germline V gene encodes CDR1 SGHTA and CDR2 FQGTGA. V dropped 0 bases and J dropped 2 bases, with 10 bases sitting between them. Here the CDR3 reads CASSLTGQGTNEKLFF. CDR3 coding DNA: TGTGCCAGCAGCTTAACTGGGCAGGGGACTAATGAAAAACTGTTTTTT.

The CDR3 region has the DNA TGTGCCAGCAGCGGGCGGACTAGCGGAGGCGAGCAGTACTTC. It translates to CASSGRTSGGEQYF. The rearrangement uses TRBV13 and TRBJ2-5, with TRBD2 matching over 10 bases. The assigned J gene may be wrong: the sequence end matches TRBJ2-7 better. This CDR3 spans 14 amino acids. CDR1 is PRHDT and CDR2 is FYEKMQ in the germline V gene (reference sequence).